These 17 T cell receptor beta chains came from one sample sequenced in a study of blood T cell repertoires in COVID-19. Repertoires were generated with immunoSEQ multiplex PCR, while TCRdb's copy carries only in-frame clones and drops some. Of hundreds of thousands of clones detected, about 90% appear once; the ten largest clones hold 0.65% to 1%. Sequencing used peripheral blood. The source is a young man with COVID-19, enrolled during active disease.

V usage is TRBV2 and J usage is TRBJ2-1; 8 bases agree with TRBD2. Germline V gene data show CDR1 as SNHLY and CDR2 as FYNNEI. This CDR3 spans 14 amino acids. J was trimmed by 6 bases and V by 4 bases; bases with no gene match: 5. The CDR3 bases are TGTGCCAGCAGTGTTGAGCGGGGGTTCAATGAGCAGTTCTTC. Residues: CASSVERGFNEQFF.

This chain joins TRBV6-5 and TRBJ1-1; 9 nucleotides match TRBD1. With 6 bases clipped from V and 4 bases from J, the junction kept 6 bases outside the gene matches. The CDR3 covers 14 residues. CDR1 is MNHEY and CDR2 is SVGAGI in the germline V gene. Here the CDR3 DNA reads TGTGCCAGCAGCACAGGGGGCGGGAGCACTGAAGCTTTCTTT. Its translation: CASSTGGGSTEAFF.

The chain joins TRBV15 to TRBJ1-2, with a weak D call TRBD1 (5 bases). With 8 bases removed from V and 0 bases from J, the gap between germline ends came to 13 bases. The CDR3 contains 14 residues. In germline, CDR1 is LNHNV, CDR2 YYDKDF (reference sequence). The CDR3 spells CATAWGITNYGYTF. CDR3 DNA: TGTGCCACCGCCTGGGGCATTACTAACTATGGCTACACCTTC.

The chain combines TRBV10-1 with TRBJ2-3, with D possibly matching TRBD2 (5 bases). The CDR3 extends over 16 amino acids. Germline values: CDR1 WNHNN, CDR2 SYGVQD (reference sequence). Trimming shortened V by 3 bases and J by 4 bases, and 17 bases separated the two germline ends. CDR3 amino acids: CASSDYGPKRADTQYF. The CDR3 coding sequence is TGCGCCAGCAGTGACTACGGACCTAAGAGGGCAGATACGCAGTATTTT.

The chain's CDR3 is CASSYSGQGNNSPLHF. CDR3 sequence (DNA): TGTGCCAGCAGTTACTCGGGACAGGGAAATAATTCACCCCTCCACTTT. The chain uses TRBV6-5 and TRBJ1-6; TRBD1 matches 9 bases. CDR3 length: 16 residues. Germline V gene sequence: CDR1 MNHEY, CDR2 SVGAGI. Germline trimming cut 0 bases from V and 5 bases from J; bases unmatched to any gene: 2.

V and J are TRBV3-1 (or the pseudogene TRBV3-2) and TRBJ2-3, with 11 bases matching TRBD2. The CDR3 is made up of 16 amino acids. The V gene's germline CDR1 is LGHDT and CDR2 YNNKEL (reference sequence). V shed 3 bases, J shed 4 bases, and the junction held 6 bases outside the gene matches. The CDR3: CASSHLLAGGADTQYF. In nucleotides, the CDR3 is TGTGCCAGCAGCCATCTCCTAGCGGGAGGTGCAGATACGCAGTATTTT.

This sequence joins TRBV9 and TRBJ2-5; 7 nucleotides agree with TRBD2. The CDR3 spans 16 residues. The ends lost 1 base at V and 2 bases at J; junction bases unmatched: 8. Germline V gene sequence: CDR1 SGDLS, CDR2 YYNGEE. The chain's CDR3 is CASSVLAGDVQETQYF. The CDR3, as DNA: TGTGCCAGCAGCGTACTTGCGGGGGACGTACAAGAGACCCAGTACTTC.

This chain links TRBV15 with TRBJ2-1, with 11 bases lining up with TRBD2. The CDR3 totals 16 residues. Trimming at V came to 3 bases and at J to 5 bases, leaving 6 bases not matched to a gene. Germline V gives CDR1 LNHNV, CDR2 YYDKDF (reference sequence). CDR3 coding DNA: TGTGCCACCAGCAGGCGAACGGGACTAGCGGACAATGAGCAGTTCTTC. Encoded protein: CATSRRTGLADNEQFF.

Only one count was recorded for this clone. V usage is TRBV18 and J usage is TRBJ1-2; 7 bases fit TRBD1. The germline V gene encodes CDR1 KGHSH and CDR2 LQKENI. The V gene end was trimmed by 1 base and the J gene end by 0 bases; junction bases not matched to a gene: 5. CDR3 length: 16 amino acids. CDR3 region: CASSPQMQGANYGYTF. The CDR3 coding sequence is TGTGCCAGCTCACCACAGATGCAGGGGGCTAACTATGGCTACACCTTC.

This sequence joins TRBV2 and TRBJ1-2; no definite D call. The CDR3 length is 15 residues. The V gene's germline CDR1 is SNHLY and CDR2 FYNNEI. With 7 bases removed from V and 7 bases from J, the gap between germline ends came to 22 bases. The CDR3: CASTWEPATLGGYTF. The CDR3 bases are TGTGCCAGCACGTGGGAGCCGGCGACCCTCGGTGGCTACACCTTC. The full variable domain, in which reference TRBV2 and TRBJ1-2 provide the parts outside the CDR3, is EPEVTQTPSHQVTQMGQEVILRCVPISNHLYFYWYRQILGQKVEFLVSFYNNEISEKSEIFDDQFSVERPDGSNFTLKIRSTKLEDSAMYFCASTWEPATLGGYTFGSGTRLTVV.

The chain employs TRBV7-2 and TRBJ2-5; the D gene is possibly TRBD1 (6 bases). CDR3 length: 14 amino acids. CDR1 SGHTA and CDR2 FQGNSA come from the germline V gene. The V and J ends lost 5 bases and 5 bases respectively, with 15 bases between them. Here the CDR3 DNA reads TGTGCCAGCAGCCCCTATAACAGGGAGGAGACCCAGTACTTC. Its translation is CASSPYNREETQYF. The full variable domain, its missing parts supplied by reference TRBV7-2 and TRBJ2-5, is GAGVSQSPSNKVTEKGKDVELRCDPISGHTALYWYRQSLGQGLEFLIYFQGNSAPDKSGLPSDRFSAERTGGSVSTLTIQRTQQEDSAVYLCASSPYNREETQYFGPGTRLLVL.

The V call is TRBV19, the J call TRBJ2-5; perhaps TRBD1 as D (5 bases). In germline, CDR1 is LNHDA, CDR2 SQIVND (reference sequence). Between the trimmed V and J ends, which lost 8 bases and 4 bases, there was a span of 17 bases. The CDR3 runs 14 residues. The CDR3 sequence: CASAQAAGRETQYF. The DNA for the CDR3 is TGTGCCAGTGCCCAGGCGGCAGGGCGAGAGACCCAGTACTTC. The entire variable domain, with the rest obtained from reference TRBV19 and TRBJ2-5, is as follows: DGGITQSPKYLFRKEGQNVTLSCEQNLNHDAMYWYRQDPGQGLRLIYYSQIVNDFQKGDIAEGYSVSREKKESFPLTVTSAQKNPTAFYLCASAQAAGRETQYFGPGTRLLVL.

The V gene is TRBV7-9, the J gene TRBJ1-1; maybe TRBD1 (6 bases). With 1 base removed from V and 3 bases from J, the gap between germline ends came to 9 bases. Germline CDR1 reads SEHNR; CDR2 reads FQNEAQ (reference sequence). The CDR3 is 14 amino acids. In DNA, the CDR3 is TGTGCCAGCAGCTTAGGGGGGCTGGACACTGAAGCTTTCTTT. This translates into CASSLGGLDTEAFF.

V and J are TRBV5-1 and TRBJ2-7, with D possibly matching TRBD2 (6 bases). This CDR3 is 14 amino acids long. Germline values: CDR1 SGHRS, CDR2 YFSETQ. The V end was cut by 3 bases, the J end by 3 bases, with 13 bases between. CDR3 region: CASSSQGGGYEQYF. CDR3 nucleotides: TGCGCCAGCAGCTCGCAGGGAGGAGGCTACGAGCAGTACTTC.

The chain uses TRBV15 and TRBJ2-1; 9 nucleotides match TRBD2. CDR1 and CDR2 from the germline V gene are LNHNV and YYDKDF (reference sequence). The CDR3 covers 17 residues. Trimming at V came to 0 bases and at J to 9 bases, leaving 12 bases not matched to a gene. CDR3 bases: TGTGCCACCAGCAGAGATTTTGGCGGGGGGGCGAAGGTTGAGCAGTTCTTC. It specifies CATSRDFGGGAKVEQFF.

The chain combines TRBV19 with TRBJ2-2, with 8 bases aligning to TRBD2. The CDR3 runs 15 residues. Per the germline V gene, CDR1 is LNHDA and CDR2 is SQIVND (reference sequence). V lost 4 bases, J lost 7 bases, and 8 bases stayed unmatched. DNA for the CDR3: TGTGCCAGTAGTAAGCGGGAGAGTTATAACGGGGAGCTGTTTTTT. Translating it yields CASSKRESYNGELFF.

The chain employs TRBV7-3 and TRBJ2-3; no reliable D call. Germline-derived CDR1 and CDR2 are SGHTA and FQGTGA. V dropped 5 bases and J dropped 1 base, with 10 bases sitting between them. The length of the CDR3 is 14 residues. The CDR3 DNA reads TGTGCCAGCAGCCAGAGGCGCGGCACAGATACGCAGTATTTT. This codes for CASSQRRGTDTQYF.